This is a list of T cell receptor beta chains from one sample in a study of response to subunit inactivated influenza vaccine. TCRdb re-called the RT-PCR reads with MiXCR, one entry per CDR3 protein. The table includes 300,000 to 350,000 distinct CDR3 sequences, 20% to 25% detected once. The sample consisted of PBMCs from blood, taken about 20 months after vaccination. These receptors all come from a man between 50 and 70 years old who received an inactivated influenza vaccine. Both conserved end residues are part of each CDR3. A D gene is named only where the DNA matches it firmly. Some rows mark clone size as missing; the rest say once, few, many or name a class of expanded clone.

cdr3_nt: TGTGCCAGCAGTAAGCCGTCCACCGCTTATGGCTACACCTTC
cdr3_aa: CASSKPSTAYGYTF
d_call: .
j_call: TRBJ1-2
v_call: TRBV28
clone_size: few

cdr3_nt: TGTGCCAGCAGCGTAGATGGGGATTTAAATTCACCCCTCCACTTT
cdr3_aa: CASSVDGDLNSPLHF
d_call: .
j_call: TRBJ1-6
v_call: TRBV9
clone_size: .

cdr3_nt: TGCAGTGCTAGAGCGCAGGGTGGAGGACCCCTCCACTTT
cdr3_aa: CSARAQGGGPLHF
d_call: .
j_call: TRBJ1-6
v_call: TRBV20-1
clone_size: .

cdr3_nt: TGCAGTGCCCCTACTCTCGGGGGAGGCTTCACTGAAGCTTTCTTT
cdr3_aa: CSAPTLGGGFTEAFF
d_call: .
j_call: TRBJ1-1
v_call: TRBV20-1
clone_size: .

cdr3_nt: TGTGCCATCAGTGAGTCGGTAGGGATCATGAACACTGAAGCTTTCTTT
cdr3_aa: CAISESVGIMNTEAFF
d_call: .
j_call: TRBJ1-1
v_call: TRBV10-3
clone_size: many

cdr3_nt: TGTGCCGGAAACAGGGGAAATCAGCCCCAGCATTTT
cdr3_aa: CAGNRGNQPQHF
d_call: TRBD1
j_call: TRBJ1-5
v_call: TRBV28
clone_size: many

cdr3_nt: TGTGCCAGCAGCCAACGGGGGACAGGCTACGTCGGGGAGCTGTTTTTT
cdr3_aa: CASSQRGTGYVGELFF
d_call: TRBD1
j_call: TRBJ2-2
v_call: TRBV7-8
clone_size: .

cdr3_nt: TGCGCCAGCAGCTTGGCCGGGACTAGCGGGGGTCCAGATACGCAGTATTTT
cdr3_aa: CASSLAGTSGGPDTQYF
d_call: TRBD2
j_call: TRBJ2-3
v_call: TRBV5-1
clone_size: few

cdr3_nt: TGTGCCAGCAGCTTGGGGACAGGGAATAATTCACCCCTCCACTTT
cdr3_aa: CASSLGTGNNSPLHF
d_call: TRBD1
j_call: TRBJ1-6
v_call: TRBV7-2
clone_size: .

cdr3_nt: TGTGCCAGCAGCTTACTCACCCCGGCTAGCGGGGGAAGGATTGAGCAGTTCTTC
cdr3_aa: CASSLLTPASGGRIEQFF
d_call: TRBD2
j_call: TRBJ2-1
v_call: TRBV7-6
clone_size: .

cdr3_nt: TGTGCCAGCTCACCGTTTCAGATCAGGGATCAGCCCCAGCATTTT
cdr3_aa: CASSPFQIRDQPQHF
d_call: .
j_call: TRBJ1-5
v_call: TRBV18
clone_size: .

cdr3_nt: TGTGCCAGCAGCAGGACAGAGACCGGGGAGCTGTTTTTT
cdr3_aa: CASSRTETGELFF
d_call: .
j_call: TRBJ2-2
v_call: TRBV7-8
clone_size: few

cdr3_nt: TGTGCCAGCAGTCCCATGGGCGTCGGCTACACCTTC
cdr3_aa: CASSPMGVGYTF
d_call: .
j_call: TRBJ1-2
v_call: TRBV12-3/TRBV12-4
clone_size: many

cdr3_nt: TGCGCCAGCAGCCAGGGATCTGTCCCGAACTATGGCTACACCTTC
cdr3_aa: CASSQGSVPNYGYTF
d_call: .
j_call: TRBJ1-2
v_call: TRBV5-1
clone_size: .

cdr3_nt: TGTGCCAGCAGACCCCAAAGGAATCAGCCCCAGCATTTT
cdr3_aa: CASRPQRNQPQHF
d_call: .
j_call: TRBJ1-5
v_call: TRBV6-1
clone_size: .

cdr3_nt: TGTGCCAGTAGTATACGACAGTTCTACGAGCAGTACTTC
cdr3_aa: CASSIRQFYEQYF
d_call: .
j_call: TRBJ2-7
v_call: TRBV19
clone_size: many